The present T cell receptor beta chain was sequenced within a study of blood T cells in healthy people across ages. Study results and limitations: Naive CD4+ cell counts and diversity both ran higher in long-lived than in aged donors.

Note on this clonotype: What it recognizes is unknown.

The CDR3 is 15 residues long. Germline-derived CDR1 and CDR2 are DFQATT and SNEGSKA (reference sequence). Total RNA, at least 5 micrograms per sample, came from PBMCs. The use of a sample-barcoded 5' primer and a J-beta primer mix characterized a second PCR of roughly 6 to 11 cycles. A template-switch adaptor containing 12 random nucleotides labeled each cDNA molecule. One entry per CDR3 protein, called by TCRdb with MiXCR from the 5' RACE reads. The table records about 900,000 distinct CDR3 sequences, around 62% of them present only once. The clonotype was recovered from a man aged 30 to 45 in good health. Sequencing input: blood. The rearrangement links TRBV20-1 to TRBJ2-5; 7 bases are a match to TRBD2. The J call may not be correct, given that the DNA end is closer to TRBJ2-7. The CDR3 reads CSASGGREGSYEQYF. Written as DNA, the CDR3 is TGCAGTGCTAGCGGGGGTAGGGAGGGGTCCTACGAGCAGTACTTC.